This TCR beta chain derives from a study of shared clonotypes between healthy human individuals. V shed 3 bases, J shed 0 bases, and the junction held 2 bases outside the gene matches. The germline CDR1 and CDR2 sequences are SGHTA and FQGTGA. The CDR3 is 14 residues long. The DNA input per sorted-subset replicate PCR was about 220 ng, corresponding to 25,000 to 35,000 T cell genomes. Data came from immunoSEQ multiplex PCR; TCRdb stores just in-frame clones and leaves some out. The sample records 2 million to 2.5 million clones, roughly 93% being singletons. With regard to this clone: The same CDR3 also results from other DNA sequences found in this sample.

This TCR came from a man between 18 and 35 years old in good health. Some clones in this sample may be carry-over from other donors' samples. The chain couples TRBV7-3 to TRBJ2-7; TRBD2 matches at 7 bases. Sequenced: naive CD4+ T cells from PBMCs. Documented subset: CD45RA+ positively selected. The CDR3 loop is CASSFGGSSYEQYF. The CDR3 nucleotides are TGTGCCAGCAGCTTCGGCGGGAGCTCCTACGAGCAGTACTTC.